The present entry profiles one T cell receptor (beta chain) with its context. There is no known antigen for this receptor. Base qualities are not recorded, but no much larger clone differs from it by a single base. The sample originates from a study of T cell responses to AZD1222 COVID-19 vaccine (dated by TCRdb to 2020 to 2022). In terms of the full investigation: A total of more than 230 trial participants underwent TCR sequencing, of whom about 200 had received two doses of AZD1222 and about 25 had received two doses of the MenACWY control vaccine. Enrollment into the trials was organized by age into subgroups of 18-55, 56-69 and 70-plus years, and those subgroups contained 148, 28 and 57 TCR-sequenced participants, respectively.

Points the paper makes about the study in general: Participants were mostly white British, with more females than males. The authors suggested clonal diversity may have been underestimated. Because no samples from the day 14 peak response were available, repertoires could be characterized only after the peak T cell response. The whole spike protein was spanned by vaccine-associated CD4 TCRs, and dominant responses were seen in regions 160-218 and 743-854. Conclusions about previously exposed vaccinees are limited, since just five to seven AZD1222 recipients were seropositive for SARS-CoV-2 at baseline. Spike-specific TCR breadth and depth rose significantly after two AZD1222 doses compared with day 0 and with MenACWY recipients. Nearly half of unique spike-specific TCRs reportedly recognized epitopes outside regions mutated in the B.1.351 and B.1.1.7 variants. In the small 56-69-year group, the increase in depth fell short of significance, most likely because of low power.

Sequences LNHDA (CDR1) and SQIVND (CDR2) are obtained from the germline V gene (reference sequence). The CDR3 runs 16 amino acids, cysteine and phenylalanine included. Kept here is only the CDR3 DNA, which spans 48 bases and is read in frame from base 1. Unmatched junction bases come to 14, with V trimmed by 7 bases and J by 8 bases. The CDR3 regions of human TCRbeta chains were analyzed by immunosequencing. Processing in the source paper ran as follows. TCRs in the repertoires were compared against a reference library of SARS-CoV-2-specific TCRs that had been generated with the MIRA antigen-specificity platform. Breadth meant the fraction of unique TCRs that were SARS-CoV-2-associated, whereas depth meant the fraction of total T cells that were SARS-CoV-2-associated. Using the MIRA data, each spike-specific TCR was mapped to the spike region that the TCR reacts to and placed in a CD4 or CD8 class. Log10-transformed breadth and depth values were compared by one-way ANOVA with Sidak's multiple comparisons tests. This immuneACCESS table, as held by TCRdb, lists in-frame sequences with V and J called but not all clones. Of the missing ones, under half trace to an unresolved V gene in checked studies; the others have no known cause. The DNA gave D and trimming, while V, J and clone size come from that table. In this sample the table shows about 90,000 clones, around 84% of which occur a single time. In total, the top ten clones hold around 5% of the sample.

Explained via the paper, the time point label denotes: about 28 days (+/-7) after the second vaccine dose. AZD1222 recipients given second doses at about 4 weeks or at about 12 weeks were pooled, since spike-specific TCR depth and breadth were not found to differ between the two schedules. Vaccinee samples were obtained from the UK trials COV001 and COV002, which included a single-blind randomized controlled phase 2/3 trial of AZD1222 (ChAdOx1 nCoV-19) in healthy adults. Trial participant PBMC samples were collected at day 0 and day 28 after the second dose for TCRbeta chain sequencing. The specimen was peripheral blood, collected 28 days after the second AZD1222 dose. This TCR came from an adult who received the AZD1222 COVID-19 vaccine. This sequence uses TRBV19 and TRBJ1-6; TRBD1 fits 7 bases in the junction. The nucleotide sequence is TGTGCCAGTACTAACGGCGGACAGGCGATGGATTCACCCCTCCACTTT. This yields the protein CASTNGGQAMDSPLHF.